This TCR beta chain was recovered during a study of blood T cell repertoires in COVID-19. For the study at large: The United States, Italy and Spain were the sources of the acute and convalescent COVID-19 samples.

Measured with immunoSEQ multiplex PCR; TCRdb has only the in-frame clones, and not every one. The sample lists approximately 41,000 clones; about 81% were seen once. CDR3 length: 17 amino acids. The chain joins TRBV21-1 to TRBJ1-5. TRBV21-1 represents a pseudogene. The material sequenced was peripheral blood. The origin of this receptor is a man aged 40-49 years with active or convalescent COVID-19. The CDR3 DNA is TGTGCCAGCAGCAAAGCCCGTAGAGAGATTAGCAATCAGCCCCAGCATTTT. Translating it yields CASSKARREISNQPQHF.